Listed here are 10 T cell receptor beta chains from one sample, sequenced in a study of cytomegalovirus exposure and HLA in healthy donors. The PCR employed 60 Vbeta primers together with 13 Jbeta primers. Assay: immunoSEQ multiplex PCR; the TCRdb copy retains only in-frame clones and omits some. The table gives tens of thousands of clones; the top ten clones make up approximately 5% of it. Sequencing was carried out using PBMCs. The source is a young man in good health and CMV-seropositive.

V is TRBV7-2 and J is TRBJ2-1; 8 nucleotides agree with TRBD1. J was trimmed by 5 bases and V by 3 bases; bases with no gene match: 6. CDR1 and CDR2 from the germline V gene are SGHTA and FQGNSA. The CDR3 runs to 15 residues. In DNA form, the CDR3 reads TGTGCCAGCAGCTTGGACAGGGCGACCGACAATGAGCAGTTCTTC. Translating gives CASSLDRATDNEQFF.

The CDR3 region has the DNA TGTGCCAGCAGTAGACAGGGGGCCTACGAGCAGTACTTC. Amino acid sequence: CASSRQGAYEQYF. The chain carries TRBV27 and TRBJ2-5; 9 bases map to TRBD1. The J call could be wrong; TRBJ2-7 is a better fit for the DNA end. The germline V gene has CDR1 MNHEY and CDR2 SMNVEV (reference sequence). The CDR3 runs to 13 residues.

The V and J genes are TRBV6-5 and TRBJ1-4; 10 bases line up with TRBD1. V shed 6 bases, J shed 7 bases, and the junction held 5 bases outside the gene matches. The CDR3 is 14 amino acids. CDR1 is MNHEY and CDR2 is SVGAGI in the germline V gene. The CDR3 bases are TGTGCCAGCAGGCCCGGGACAGGGGTTGAAAAACTGTTTTTT. Amino acids: CASRPGTGVEKLFF.

The chain joins TRBV6-5 to TRBJ2-7, with D tentatively TRBD1 (6 bases). This CDR3 contains 14 residues. The germline V gene encodes CDR1 MNHEY and CDR2 SVGAGI. The V end was cut by 5 bases, the J end by 4 bases, with 15 bases between. The CDR3 sequence is CASSVQGRVYEQYF. The CDR3 region has the DNA TGTGCCAGCAGTGTACAGGGAAGAGTGTACGAGCAGTACTTC.

A remark on this clone: A read error may account for a junction end that differs from germline. The J gene is TRBJ1-2, the V gene TRBV6-6, with no clear D. This CDR3 is built from 11 residues. Germline V gives CDR1 MNHNY, CDR2 SVGAGI (reference sequence). The CDR3 coding sequence is TGTGCCAGAAGTTACGGAGAGGGCTACACCTTC. Encoded protein: CARSYGEGYTF.

The chain is built from TRBV7-2 and TRBJ2-5, with D unresolved. The better agreement between TRBJ2-7 and the DNA end casts doubt on the J call. The V gene's germline CDR1 is SGHTA and CDR2 FQGNSA. The CDR3 sequence is 15 residues long. CDR3 region: CASSPRSAYAYEQYF. Here the CDR3 DNA reads TGTGCCAGCAGCCCCCGGTCAGCGTACGCCTACGAGCAGTACTTC.

V usage is TRBV19 and J usage is TRBJ2-2, with a weak D call TRBD1 (5 bases). Deletions cut 10 bases from V and 4 bases from J, with 16 bases between. The CDR3 loop spans 14 amino acids. Germline V gene data show CDR1 as LNHDA and CDR2 as SQIVND (reference sequence). The CDR3 is CATLYGQGTGELFF. Written as DNA, the CDR3 is TGTGCCACCCTATATGGGCAGGGCACCGGGGAGCTGTTTTTT.

The chain links TRBV9 to TRBJ1-1; D is possibly TRBD1 (6 bases). Germline V gene data show CDR1 as SGDLS and CDR2 as YYNGEE. Trimming cost V 3 bases and J 1 base, with 19 bases left between them. The CDR3 has 17 amino acids. Written as DNA, the CDR3 is TGTGCCAGCAGCGAGGGGGTCTGGGGGGGCCGGAACACTGAAGCTTTCTTT. Amino acids: CASSEGVWGGRNTEAFF.

This chain links TRBV6-6 with TRBJ2-3, with 12 bases aligning to TRBD2. The CDR3 length is 16 residues. Germline V CDR1 and CDR2: MNHNY, SVGAGI (reference sequence). V lost 8 bases, J lost 4 bases, and 10 bases stayed unmatched. CDR3 bases: TGTGCCAGCTCCCACTCACTAGCGGGAGGCTCAGATACGCAGTATTTT. It yields the protein CASSHSLAGGSDTQYF.

The chain carries TRBV5-1 and TRBJ2-2; D call uncertain. This CDR3 is built from 15 residues. Germline assignment: CDR1 SGHRS and CDR2 YFSETQ. Trimming stripped 6 bases from V and 1 base from J, with 13 bases between. The CDR3 nucleotides read TGCGCCAGCATGCGAGGAAATGTGAACACCGGGGAGCTGTTTTTT. Residues: CASMRGNVNTGELFF.